These 9 T cell receptor beta chains were all obtained from the same sample, sequenced in a study of blood T cell repertoires in COVID-19. Assay used: immunoSEQ multiplex PCR; TCRdb lists only in-frame clones, some missing. Among 35,000 to 50,000 clones listed, 84% were seen once. The sample consisted of peripheral blood. These receptor sequences come from a man in his fifties with active or convalescent COVID-19.

This rearrangement joins TRBV15 to TRBJ2-4; 10 positions match TRBD1. The germline V gene has CDR1 LNHNV and CDR2 YYDKDF (reference sequence). J was trimmed by 7 bases and V by 5 bases; bases with no gene match: 5. The CDR3 is 14 residues long. CDR3 nucleotides: TGTGCCACCAGCCAGACAGGGGGCGCCAACATTCAGTACTTC. This encodes CATSQTGGANIQYF.

This clone was observed a few times. The chain has TRBV7-9 and TRBJ1-5; D is unresolved. Trimming removed 4 bases from V and 9 bases from J, with 10 bases in between. In germline, CDR1 is SEHNR, CDR2 FQNEAQ (reference sequence). The length of the CDR3 is 12 residues. CDR3 protein: CASSSGGWPQHF. DNA of the CDR3: TGTGCCAGCAGCTCGGGAGGGTGGCCCCAGCATTTT.

V gene TRBV10-3 combines with J gene TRBJ1-1, with no clear D. V lost 3 bases and J lost 1, with 6 bases in between. Germline assignment: CDR1 ENHRY and CDR2 SYGVKD. The CDR3 extends over 13 amino acids. CDR3 amino acids: CAISDGRNTEAFF. The CDR3 bases are TGTGCCATCAGTGACGGGAGGAACACTGAAGCTTTCTTT.

The gene calls are TRBV6-5 and TRBJ1-2; the match to TRBD1 covers 8 bases. Germline V lookup: CDR1 MNHEY, CDR2 SVGAGI. The J segment lost 7 bases and the V segment lost 7 bases, leaving 5 bases of the junction unmatched. This CDR3 has 12 amino acids. The CDR3 region is CASTEDRAGYTF. CDR3 in DNA: TGTGCCAGCACCGAGGACAGGGCTGGCTACACCTTC.

V usage is TRBV2 and J usage is TRBJ1-1; 9 nucleotides line up with TRBD1. Trimming cost V 7 bases and J 3 bases; bases outside gene matches: 6. Looked up from germline, CDR1 is SNHLY and CDR2 is FYNNEI. The CDR3 is made up of 14 amino acids. In DNA form, the CDR3 reads TGTGCCAGCACTAAAAGACAGGGGGACACTGAAGCTTTCTTT. Translating gives CASTKRQGDTEAFF.

The rearrangement links TRBV27 to TRBJ2-7; 13 positions agree with TRBD2. J gave up 0 bases and V 8 bases, and 4 bases lay outside the gene matches. The CDR3 consists of 15 residues. CDR1 is MNHEY, CDR2 SMNVEV, per germline (reference sequence). CDR3 DNA: TGTGCCAGCGGACTAGCGGGGGTGAGCTCCTACGAGCAGTACTTC. This translates into CASGLAGVSSYEQYF.

CDR3 loop: CASSQWTGGAYGYTF. In DNA, the CDR3 is TGTGCCAGCAGCCAGTGGACAGGGGGGGCCTATGGCTACACCTTC. The chain is built from TRBV3-1 (or the pseudogene TRBV3-2) and TRBJ1-2; 10 positions agree with TRBD1. In germline, CDR1 is LGHDT, CDR2 YNNKEL (reference sequence). J was trimmed by 4 bases and V by 3 bases; bases with no gene match: 5. The CDR3 spans 15 residues.

The J gene is TRBJ2-7, the V gene TRBV9; D is undetermined. The V end lost 3 bases, the J end lost 3 bases, and 4 bases lay between the germline ends. Germline assignment: CDR1 SGDLS and CDR2 YYNGEE. This CDR3 has 11 amino acids. The CDR3, as DNA: TGTGCCAGCAGCGACAACTACGAGCAGTACTTC. Its translation: CASSDNYEQYF.

The CDR3 DNA sequence: TGTGCCAGCCGTCCCACACAGGGGGCGTTAGGCTACACCTTC. This encodes CASRPTQGALGYTF. The gene calls are TRBV19 and TRBJ1-2, with 9 bases identical to TRBD1. The junction had 13 bases not matched to a gene; V was cut back by 9 bases and J by 8 bases. The CDR3 loop spans 14 amino acids. The germline V gene has CDR1 LNHDA and CDR2 SQIVND (reference sequence).